The clone carrying this TCR beta chain was seen more than once but under ten times. These data come from a study of blood T cells in healthy people across ages. The authors ran a second PCR of roughly 6 to 12 cycles using a sample-barcoded 5' primer and a J-beta primer mix. TCRdb analysed the 5' RACE reads with MiXCR anew, one entry per CDR3 protein. The sample lists about 1 million distinct CDR3 sequences, more than 35% occurring once. The CDR3 contains 18 residues. Germline trimming cut 6 bases from V and 3 bases from J; bases unmatched to any gene: 16. Germline lookup yields CDR1 MNHNS and CDR2 SASEGT. Per sample, a minimum of 7 million PBMCs were isolated.

The genes are TRBV6-1 and TRBJ1-2, with TRBD1 identical over 10 bases. The specimen was blood. The receptor's source is an older woman in good health. The CDR3: CASRPIGNPGQGHYGYTF. The DNA of the CDR3 is TGTGCCAGCAGACCCATTGGAAATCCGGGACAGGGGCACTATGGCTACACCTTC.